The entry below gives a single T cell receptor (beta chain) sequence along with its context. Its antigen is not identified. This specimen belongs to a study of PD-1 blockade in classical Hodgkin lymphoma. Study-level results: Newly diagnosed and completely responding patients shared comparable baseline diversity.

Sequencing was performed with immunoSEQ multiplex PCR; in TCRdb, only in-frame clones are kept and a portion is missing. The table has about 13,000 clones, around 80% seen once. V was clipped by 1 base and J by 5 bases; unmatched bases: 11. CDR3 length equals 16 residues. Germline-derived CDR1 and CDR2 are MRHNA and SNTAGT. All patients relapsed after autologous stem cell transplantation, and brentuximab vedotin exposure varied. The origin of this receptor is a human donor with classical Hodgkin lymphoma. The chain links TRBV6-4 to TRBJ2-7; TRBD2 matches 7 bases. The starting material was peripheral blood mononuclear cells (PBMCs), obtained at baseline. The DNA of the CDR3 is TGTGCCAGCAGTGACTACGGGGGGTCCACCCCGGACGAGCAGTACTTC. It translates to CASSDYGGSTPDEQYF.